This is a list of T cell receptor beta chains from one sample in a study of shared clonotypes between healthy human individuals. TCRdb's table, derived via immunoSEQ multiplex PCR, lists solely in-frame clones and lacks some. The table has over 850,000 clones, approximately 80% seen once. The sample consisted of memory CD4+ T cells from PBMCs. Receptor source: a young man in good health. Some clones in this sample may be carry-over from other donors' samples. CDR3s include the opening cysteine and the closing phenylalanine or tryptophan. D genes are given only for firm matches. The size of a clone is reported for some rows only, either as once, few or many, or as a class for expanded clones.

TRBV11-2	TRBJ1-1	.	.	TGTGCCAGCAGCTTAGATCGCGGGGGCAACACTGAAGCTTTCTTT	CASSLDRGGNTEAFF
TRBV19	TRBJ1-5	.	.	TGTGCCAGTAGTAGGTCCGGGCAGCGCAATCAGCCCCAGCATTTT	CASSRSGQRNQPQHF
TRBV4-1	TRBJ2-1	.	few	TGCGCCAGCAGCCAAGATTCAGGTTTCCACAATGAGCAGTTCTTC	CASSQDSGFHNEQFF
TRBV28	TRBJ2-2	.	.	TGTGCCAGCATTCCATACAACACCGGGGAGCTGTTTTTT	CASIPYNTGELFF
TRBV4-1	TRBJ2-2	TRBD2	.	TGCGCCAGCAGAACTAGCGGGACTTTGGGCGGGGAGCTGTTTTTT	CASRTSGTLGGELFF
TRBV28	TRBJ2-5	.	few	TGTGCCAGCAGTTACCGGGACACGTATGGAGAGACCCAGTACTTC	CASSYRDTYGETQYF
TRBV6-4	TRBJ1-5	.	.	TGTGCCAGCAGTCCCCTTGGGGGCGTAGGTCAGCCCCAGCATTTT	CASSPLGGVGQPQHF
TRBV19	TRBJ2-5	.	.	TGTGCCAGTAGTTCCCTCCAAGAGACCCAGTACTTC	CASSSLQETQYF
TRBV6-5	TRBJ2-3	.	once	TGTGCCAGCACCAACACAGATACGCAGTATTTT	CASTNTDTQYF
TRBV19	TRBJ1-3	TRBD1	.	TGTGCCAGTAGTCGGACAGGGGGCGCAGACACCATATATTTT	CASSRTGGADTIYF
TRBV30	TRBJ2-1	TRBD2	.	TGTGCCTGGAGGCCCAGCGGGAGTGGGTATGAGCAGTTCTTC	CAWRPSGSGYEQFF
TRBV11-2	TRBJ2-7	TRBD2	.	TGTGCCAGCAGCCAAGGGGTTAGCGGGAGCTACGAGCAGTACTTC	CASSQGVSGSYEQYF
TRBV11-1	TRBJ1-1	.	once	TGTGCCAGCAGCTTAGCGGACACTGCAGCTTTCTTT	CASSLADTAAFF
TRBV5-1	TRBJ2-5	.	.	TGCGCCAGCAGCTTGGGGGCCGGACCCCAGGAGACCCAGTACTTC	CASSLGAGPQETQYF
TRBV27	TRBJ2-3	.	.	TGTGCCAGCAGTTTAGGCCGTTCCGATACGCAGTATTTT	CASSLGRSDTQYF
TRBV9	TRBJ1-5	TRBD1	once	TGTGCCAGCAGCGTAGGGACAGGGGGATCTCAGCCCCAGCATTTT	CASSVGTGGSQPQHF
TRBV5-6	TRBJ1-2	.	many	TGTGCCAGCAGCATGGGAGAGGGCGGAGGCTACACCTTC	CASSMGEGGGYTF
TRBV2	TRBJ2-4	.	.	TGTGCCAGCAGTGAAATTGGGGGGGCCGGAAGTATTCAGTACTTC	CASSEIGGAGSIQYF
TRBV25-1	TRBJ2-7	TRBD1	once	TGTGCCAGCAGTGCACACAGGGGGCAATACGAGCAGTACTTC	CASSAHRGQYEQYF
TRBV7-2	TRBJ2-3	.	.	TGTGCCAGCAGCGAAAGACAGAGGGATACGCAGTATTTT	CASSERQRDTQYF
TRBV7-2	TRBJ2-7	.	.	TGTGCCAGCAGCTTATGGGACAACTACGAGCAGTACTTC	CASSLWDNYEQYF
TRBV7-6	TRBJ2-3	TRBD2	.	TGTGCCAGCAGCCCCCTCCTGACTAGCGGTATTACAGATACGCAGTATTTT	CASSPLLTSGITDTQYF
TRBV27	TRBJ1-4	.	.	TGTGCCAGCAGTCCACAGACTAGCGGGGAAAAACTGTTTTTT	CASSPQTSGEKLFF
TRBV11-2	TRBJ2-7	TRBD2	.	TGTGCCAGCCCCCTACTCGGTAGCGGGAACAGCTCCTACGAGCAGTACTTC	CASPLLGSGNSSYEQYF
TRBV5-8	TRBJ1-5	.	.	TGTGCCAGCAGCTTCTTTGATCAGCCCCAGCATTTT	CASSFFDQPQHF
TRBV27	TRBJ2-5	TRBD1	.	TGTGCCAGCAGTACAAACAGGGGCCAAGAGACCCAGTACTTC	CASSTNRGQETQYF
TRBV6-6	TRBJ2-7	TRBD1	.	TGTGCCAGCAGTTACTTAGGACAGGGGGACGAGCAGTACTTC	CASSYLGQGDEQYF
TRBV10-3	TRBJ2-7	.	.	TGTGCCATCAAACCCTCGGGGGACAGAAGCTCCTACGAGCAGTACTTC	CAIKPSGDRSSYEQYF
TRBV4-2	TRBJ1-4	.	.	TGTGCCAGCAGCCCCCACATGGGGGGTGAGGAAAAACTGTTTTTT	CASSPHMGGEEKLFF
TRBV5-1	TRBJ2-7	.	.	TGCGCCAGCAGCTTGGGTCACTACGAGCAGTACTTC	CASSLGHYEQYF
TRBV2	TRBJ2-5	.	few	TGTGCCAGCAGTGAGATTAGGCAGACCCAGTACTTC	CASSEIRQTQYF
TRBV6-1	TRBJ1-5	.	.	TGTGCCAGCAGTGAAAATTGGGGTGGGAATCAGCCCCAGCATTTT	CASSENWGGNQPQHF
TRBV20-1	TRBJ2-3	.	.	TGCAGTGCTAGAGTCCCGATTGCGCAGTATTTT	CSARVPIAQYF
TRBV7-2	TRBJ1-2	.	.	TGTGCCAGCAGCTTACAGAGGCTTAACTATGGCTACACCTTC	CASSLQRLNYGYTF
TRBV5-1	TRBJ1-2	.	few	TGCGCCAGCAGCTTGATGAGGGTAGGCTATGGCTACACCTTC	CASSLMRVGYGYTF
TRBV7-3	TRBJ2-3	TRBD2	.	TGTGCCAGCAGCCGTCAGGCCTCTAGCGGGAGCACAGATACGCAGTATTTT	CASSRQASSGSTDTQYF
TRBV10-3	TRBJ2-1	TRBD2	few	TGTGCCATCAGTGAGTCAGCAGCGGGAGGGCTTAATGAGCAGTTCTTC	CAISESAAGGLNEQFF
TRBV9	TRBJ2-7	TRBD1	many	TGTGCCAGCAGCGTAGGGGACAGGGGGTACGAGCAGTACTTC	CASSVGDRGYEQYF
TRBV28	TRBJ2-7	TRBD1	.	TGTGCCAGCAGAAAGACAGGGACCTACGAGCAGTACTTC	CASRKTGTYEQYF
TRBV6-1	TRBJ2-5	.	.	TGTGCCAGCATCATGGGGTGGCAAGAGACCCAGTACTTC	CASIMGWQETQYF
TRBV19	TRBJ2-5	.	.	TGTGCCAGTAGTAGTGGGGGTATGGAGACCCAGTACTTC	CASSSGGMETQYF
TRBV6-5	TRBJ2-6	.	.	TGTGCCAGCAGGGAGAGCTCTGGGGCCAACGTCCTGACTTTC	CASRESSGANVLTF
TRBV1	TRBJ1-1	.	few	TGCACCAGCAGCAAGCTACATGGGTGGGGCACTGAAGCTTTCTTT	CTSSKLHGWGTEAFF
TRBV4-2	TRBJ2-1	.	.	TGTGCCAGCAGCCTAGAGGGGGTCTACGTCGACAATGAGCAGTTCTTC	CASSLEGVYVDNEQFF
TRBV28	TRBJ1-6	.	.	TGTGCCAGCGGTATTAGCTCCTATAATTCACCCCTCCACTTT	CASGISSYNSPLHF
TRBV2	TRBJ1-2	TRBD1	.	TGTGCCAGCAGTGATTCATGGCAGGGGGCCGGTGGCTACACCTTC	CASSDSWQGAGGYTF
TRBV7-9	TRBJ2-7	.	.	TGTGCCAGCGGAGACTGGGGCCAATACGAGCAGTACTTC	CASGDWGQYEQYF
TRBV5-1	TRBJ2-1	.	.	TGCGCCAGCAGCTTACTAGAGAACAATGAGCAGTTCTTC	CASSLLENNEQFF
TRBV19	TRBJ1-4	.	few	TGTGCCAGTAGTTTATCGGAACCTTATGAAAAACTGTTTTTT	CASSLSEPYEKLFF
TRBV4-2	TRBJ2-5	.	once	TGTGCCAGCAGCCAAGATCGTGTCCAGCCTTGGGAAGAGACCCAGTACTTC	CASSQDRVQPWEETQYF
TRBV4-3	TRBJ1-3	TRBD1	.	TGCGCCAGCAGCCAAGAGGACAGGGGCGGAAACACCATATATTTT	CASSQEDRGGNTIYF
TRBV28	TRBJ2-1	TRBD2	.	TGTGCCAGCAGTACCCTATCGGGAGGTGGGAATGAGCAGTTCTTC	CASSTLSGGGNEQFF
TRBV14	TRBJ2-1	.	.	TGTGCCAGCAGCCCCGAGACAGGGAGGGTCGAGCAGTTCTTC	CASSPETGRVEQFF
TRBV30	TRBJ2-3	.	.	TGTGCCTGGAGTGCAGCCGATACGCAGTATTTT	CAWSAADTQYF
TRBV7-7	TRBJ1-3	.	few	TGTGCCAGCAGCTTAGAACCGGGAAACACCATATATTTT	CASSLEPGNTIYF
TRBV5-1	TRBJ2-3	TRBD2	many	TGCGCCAGCAGCTTGGGCACGGGAGGGACAGATACGCAGTATTTT	CASSLGTGGTDTQYF
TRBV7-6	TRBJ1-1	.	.	TGTGCCAGCAGCTTAGTAGGGGGGGGCGAAAAAGCTTTCTTT	CASSLVGGGEKAFF
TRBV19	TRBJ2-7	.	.	TGTGCCAGTAGTCCTCCCTGGGTAGCATCCTCTGCCGAGCAGTACTTC	CASSPPWVASSAEQYF
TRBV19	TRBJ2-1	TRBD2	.	TGTGCCAGTCGGGGACTAGCGGGAACCAATGAGCAGTTCTTC	CASRGLAGTNEQFF
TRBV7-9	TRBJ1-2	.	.	TGTGCCAGCAGCTTAGTGATGTCAGGGTTGGACTATGGCTACACCTTC	CASSLVMSGLDYGYTF